Below, 2 T cell receptor beta chains from the same sample are listed, as sequenced in a study of T cells in Graves' hyperthyroidism and ophthalmopathy. It was RNA transcripts that yielded the amplified TCR beta CDR3 regions. First-round RT-PCR with HTBI primers amplified the TCR CDR3 region. MiXCR, applied by TCRdb to the multiplex PCR reads, yields one record per CDR3 protein. The sample lists 500,000 to 650,000 distinct CDR3 sequences; approximately 49% were seen once. Sample: peripheral blood or thyroid tissue (not recorded which). All receptors derive from an adult woman with Graves' disease, either hyperthyroidism or ophthalmopathy (not recorded which).

Only a few counts were recorded for this clonotype. The rearrangement uses TRBV29-1 and TRBJ1-1, with no clear D. Germline V gene lookup returns CDR1 SQVTM and CDR2 ANQGSEA. Trimming pared 3 bases from V and 1 base from J, leaving 9 bases between. The CDR3 has 13 amino acids. Written as DNA, the CDR3 is TGCAGCGTTGATCCGGGCAGGAACACTGAAGCTTTCTTT. Protein sequence: CSVDPGRNTEAFF.

This clonotype has more than one count but fewer than ten. The V call is TRBV15, the J call TRBJ2-7; D possibly corresponds to TRBD1 (5 bases). V was cut by 4 bases and J by 6 bases, with 28 bases left in between. The CDR3 has 18 residues. Germline lookup yields CDR1 LNHNV and CDR2 YYDKDF (reference sequence). CDR3 nucleotide sequence: TGTGCCACCAGCAATACCCGGGCTCCCACTTTGGGGCCTGGCGAGCAGTACTTC. It translates to CATSNTRAPTLGPGEQYF.